Below, 29 T cell receptor beta chains from the same sample are listed, as sequenced in a study of CD8 T cells in ankylosing spondylitis. MiXCR, run by TCRdb on the 5' RACE reads, gives a single entry per CDR3 protein. This repertoire shows under 300,000 distinct CDR3 sequences, about 10% found once; its top ten account for about 6.8%. The material sequenced was blood, either unsorted or a sorted T cell fraction (not recorded which). The receptors shown here come from a male donor with ankylosing spondylitis or in good health (not recorded which).

The chain combines TRBV3-1 with TRBJ2-7; D is uncertain. Trimming removed 1 base at V and 5 bases at J, with 9 bases between. CDR1 is LGHDT, CDR2 YNNKEL, per germline (reference sequence). This CDR3 is built from 13 residues. In nucleotides, the CDR3 is TGTGCCAGCAGCCAAGCCACCGGGCACGAGCAGTACTTC. Translated, it gives CASSQATGHEQYF.

The gene calls are TRBV7-9 and TRBJ2-7, with TRBD1 as a possible D gene (6 bases). CDR3 size: 14 residues. The germline CDR1 and CDR2 sequences are SEHNR and FQNEAQ (reference sequence). Deletions cut 6 bases from V and 0 bases from J, with 12 bases between. CDR3 bases: TGTGCCAGCAGTCAAGACAGGCCCTCCTACGAGCAGTACTTC. This sequence encodes CASSQDRPSYEQYF.

The chain couples TRBV20-1 to TRBJ2-7; no reliable D call. From germline, CDR1 is DFQATT and CDR2 SNEGSKA (reference sequence). The CDR3 has 17 amino acids. The V and J ends lost 0 bases and 1 base respectively, with 19 bases between them. The CDR3 is CSARDLGSERASYEQYF. CDR3 nucleotides: TGCAGTGCTAGAGATCTTGGCTCGGAGCGAGCATCCTACGAGCAGTACTTC.

This clonotype has just one count. The chain combines TRBV3-1 with TRBJ2-7, with D perhaps matching TRBD2 (6 bases). The CDR3 sequence is 17 residues long. The V end lost 0 bases, the J end lost 0 bases, and 15 bases lay between the germline ends. The germline CDR1 and CDR2 sequences are LGHDT and YNNKEL (reference sequence). Written as DNA, the CDR3 is TGTGCCAGCAGCCAAGATTTAGGGACTTGGGCCTCCTACGAGCAGTACTTC. This gives the protein CASSQDLGTWASYEQYF.

This clonotype was observed many times. The chain has TRBV20-1 and TRBJ2-3; TRBD2 matches at 10 bases. Trimming at V came to 6 bases and at J to 4 bases, leaving 13 bases not matched to a gene. The CDR3 has 16 amino acids. Germline V gene lookup returns CDR1 DFQATT and CDR2 SNEGSKA (reference sequence). The CDR3 sequence is CSAKNPLAGEADTQYF. CDR3 nucleotide sequence: TGCAGTGCCAAAAACCCTCTAGCGGGAGAGGCAGATACGCAGTATTTT.

The V gene is TRBV4-1, the J gene TRBJ1-2; the D is unclear. The CDR3 length is 14 residues. The germline V gene has CDR1 MGHRA and CDR2 YSYEKL. Trimming shortened V by 0 bases and J by 7 bases, and 12 bases separated the two germline ends. The CDR3 DNA reads TGCGCCAGCAGCCAAGAACAAGGGTCGCGTGGCTACACCTTC. The encoded protein is CASSQEQGSRGYTF.

In this sample, this clonotype turned up many times. The V call is TRBV5-5, the J call TRBJ1-4, with a weak D call TRBD1 (6 bases). The CDR3 runs 16 residues. Trimming cost V 1 base and J 6 bases, with 16 bases left between them. The germline V gene has CDR1 SGHKS and CDR2 YYEKEE (reference sequence). The chain's CDR3 is CASSLPLGGGDEKLFF. In nucleotides, the CDR3 is TGTGCCAGCAGCTTGCCCCTCGGGGGGGGCGATGAAAAACTGTTTTTT.

This clonotype showed up just a few times. V is TRBV2 and J is TRBJ2-2, with 10 bases identical to TRBD2. This CDR3 contains 18 residues. Trimming at V came to 2 bases and at J to 5 bases, leaving 11 bases not matched to a gene. CDR1 is SNHLY, CDR2 FYNNEI, per germline. The CDR3 DNA is TGTGCCAGCAGTGAATATCTAGCGGGGGACGCGGAAACCGGGGAGCTGTTTTTT. Amino acid sequence: CASSEYLAGDAETGELFF.

This clonotype was seen a few times. The V and J genes are TRBV2 and TRBJ2-1; 9 nucleotides agree with TRBD2. This CDR3 region has 17 residues. In germline, CDR1 is SNHLY, CDR2 FYNNEI. The J segment lost 1 base and the V segment lost 6 bases, leaving 10 bases of the junction unmatched. The CDR3 bases are TGTGCCAGCAGATCGGGGACTAGCACTATGTCCTACAATGAGCAGTTCTTC. This encodes CASRSGTSTMSYNEQFF.

This clonotype was observed a handful of times. The chain combines TRBV6-4 with TRBJ2-3; D possibly corresponds to TRBD1 (5 bases). V was clipped by 5 bases and J by 4 bases, with 16 bases between them. CDR3 length equals 15 residues. Germline assignment: CDR1 MRHNA and CDR2 SNTAGT. The CDR3: CASSYETGGADTQYF. CDR3 nucleotides: TGTGCCAGCAGTTATGAAACAGGTGGGGCAGATACGCAGTATTTT.

This clonotype showed up many times. This sequence joins TRBV5-1 and TRBJ1-1; perhaps TRBD1 as D (6 bases). The V end lost 4 bases, the J end lost 0 bases, and 10 bases lay between the germline ends. The length of the CDR3 is 14 residues. CDR1 SGHRS and CDR2 YFSETQ come from the germline V gene. This CDR3 reads CASSKGQMNTEAFF. The CDR3 DNA reads as TGCGCCAGCAGCAAAGGACAGATGAACACTGAAGCTTTCTTT.

This clonotype was seen ten or more times. This chain uses TRBV5-6 with TRBJ1-5, with a possible D match to TRBD1 (6 bases). CDR3 length: 15 residues. Germline V CDR1 and CDR2: SGHDT, YYEEEE. V was clipped by 0 bases and J by 7 bases, with 14 bases between them. The CDR3, as DNA: TGTGCCAGCAGCTTGGGGGGGCGGTCCGGGCAGCCCCAGCATTTT. Protein product: CASSLGGRSGQPQHF.

This clonotype came up many times. J is TRBJ2-5 and V is TRBV24-1, with 8 bases lining up with TRBD1. The germline V gene has CDR1 KGHDR and CDR2 SFDVKD. The J segment lost 3 bases and the V segment lost 3 bases, leaving 8 bases of the junction unmatched. CDR3 length: 16 residues. The CDR3 DNA is TGTGCCACCAGTGATCCCGGACAGGGTTGGGAAGAGACCCAGTACTTC. This gives the protein CATSDPGQGWEETQYF.

Many counts were recorded for this clonotype. The chain joins TRBV20-1 to TRBJ2-7, with a possible D match to TRBD2 (6 bases). Between the trimmed V and J ends, which lost 6 bases and 3 bases, there was a span of 15 bases. The length of the CDR3 is 13 residues. Germline V gene data show CDR1 as DFQATT and CDR2 as SNEGSKA (reference sequence). CDR3: CSAWAAGLYEQYF. CDR3 sequence (DNA): TGCAGTGCCTGGGCGGCGGGGCTCTACGAGCAGTACTTC.

This clonotype has more than one count but fewer than ten. This sequence joins TRBV2 and TRBJ1-1, with no clear D. The CDR3 runs to 14 residues. Germline V gene sequence: CDR1 SNHLY, CDR2 FYNNEI. With 4 bases removed from V and 0 bases from J, the gap between germline ends came to 9 bases. The CDR3 here is CASSALGMNTEAFF. The CDR3 DNA reads as TGTGCCAGCAGTGCTTTAGGGATGAACACTGAAGCTTTCTTT.

This clonotype was seen at least ten times. The V gene is TRBV10-3, the J gene TRBJ2-3, with unresolved D. The V end lost 2 bases, the J end lost 0 bases, and 9 bases lay between the germline ends. Germline-derived CDR1 and CDR2 are ENHRY and SYGVKD. The CDR3 length is 15 residues. CDR3 region: CAISEMGSSTDTQYF. The CDR3, as DNA: TGTGCCATCAGTGAGATGGGATCTAGCACAGATACGCAGTATTTT.

Concerning this clonotype itself: A much larger clone lies a single base off, so this may be a read error. The conserved phenylalanine or tryptophan is not found at the CDR3 terminus, so this likely reflects a read error. The rearrangement joins TRBV29-1 to TRBJ2-1, with 7 bases lining up with TRBD2. Germline V gene lookup returns CDR1 SQVTM and CDR2 ANQGSEA. This CDR3 is built from 13 residues. V lost 7 bases and J lost 3; bases outside the gene matches: 6. Written as DNA, the CDR3 is TGCAGCGCCGGCGGCGGGAGCTACAATGAGCAGTTCCTC. It specifies CSAGGGSYNEQFL.

This clonotype has a count of ten or more. The genes are TRBV20-1 and TRBJ2-3; TRBD2 aligns across 7 bases. From germline, CDR1 is DFQATT and CDR2 SNEGSKA (reference sequence). The V and J ends lost 5 bases and 0 bases, in that order; junction bases with no gene match: 8. This CDR3 spans 15 amino acids. CDR3 loop: CSALAGTLSTDTQYF. The CDR3 DNA reads TGCAGTGCTTTAGCGGGCACATTAAGCACAGATACGCAGTATTTT.

This clonotype was observed many times. The V call is TRBV29-1, the J call TRBJ1-2, with a tentative D call TRBD1 (5 bases). Germline CDR1 and CDR2: SQVTM and ANQGSEA. V lost 5 bases and J lost 7, with 11 bases in between. CDR3 length: 11 residues. CDR3 loop: CSVFGTVGYTF. CDR3 in DNA: TGCAGCGTTTTCGGGACGGTTGGCTACACCTTC.

The chain is built from TRBV2 and TRBJ1-1; D call uncertain. Germline assignment: CDR1 SNHLY and CDR2 FYNNEI. The CDR3 has 13 amino acids. The ends were cut back, 4 bases at V and 0 bases at J, with 6 bases in the middle. This CDR3 is CASSGRVNTEAFF. CDR3 sequence (DNA): TGTGCCAGCAGTGGCCGGGTGAACACTGAAGCTTTCTTT.

In its sample, this clonotype was seen many times. The chain carries TRBV11-2 and TRBJ2-1; no reliable D call. In germline, CDR1 is SGHAT, CDR2 FQNNGV. Trimming shortened V by 5 bases and J by 9 bases, and 11 bases separated the two germline ends. This CDR3 is built from 12 residues. CDR3 DNA: TGTGCCAGCAGCCCCAGTATGGCTGAGCAGTTCTTC. It is translated as CASSPSMAEQFF.

This clonotype has more than one count but fewer than ten. V and J are TRBV15 and TRBJ1-2; no definite D call. V was trimmed by 5 bases and J by 4 bases, leaving 17 bases between them. Looked up from germline, CDR1 is LNHNV and CDR2 is YYDKDF (reference sequence). This CDR3 has 15 amino acids. The CDR3 sequence is CATSPRGVASYGYTF. In DNA form, the CDR3 reads TGTGCCACCAGCCCCCGCGGGGTTGCGAGCTATGGCTACACCTTC.

The table lists this clonotype with many counts. This chain uses TRBV7-2 with TRBJ1-2; no firm D call. V dropped 4 bases and J dropped 10 bases, with 16 bases sitting between them. The germline V gene encodes CDR1 SGHTA and CDR2 FQGNSA. This CDR3 comprises 13 residues. CDR3 in amino acids: CASSYPLWPAYTF. In nucleotides, the CDR3 is TGTGCCAGCAGCTACCCCCTCTGGCCGGCCTACACCTTC. The entire variable domain, with the rest obtained from reference TRBV7-2 and TRBJ1-2, is as follows: GAGVSQSPSNKVTEKGKDVELRCDPISGHTALYWYRQSLGQGLEFLIYFQGNSAPDKSGLPSDRFSAERTGGSVSTLTIQRTQQEDSAVYLCASSYPLWPAYTFGSGTRLTVV.

This clonotype was found many times. The chain joins TRBV6-1 to TRBJ2-1; 8 positions agree with TRBD1. Losses at the gene ends were 6 bases for V and 6 bases for J; bases not matched to a gene: 7. CDR3 length equals 14 residues. Germline CDR1 reads MNHNS; CDR2 reads SASEGT. In nucleotides, the CDR3 is TGTGCCAGCAGCAGGACAGGGCTGGTCAATGAGCAGTTCTTC. It translates to CASSRTGLVNEQFF.

This clonotype has more than one count but fewer than ten. The chain employs TRBV4-2 and TRBJ2-7; D is unclear. V gave up 4 bases and J gave up 5 bases, with 9 bases separating them. The CDR3 has 12 amino acids. In germline, CDR1 is LGHNA, CDR2 YNFKEQ. The DNA of the CDR3 is TGTGCCAGCAGCCCAAGGATAGACGAGCAGTACTTC. It specifies CASSPRIDEQYF.

To note about this clonotype: Germline is not matched at one junction end, which may reflect a read error. This chain connects TRBV19 to TRBJ1-1; D ambiguous. Germline V gene sequence: CDR1 LNHDA, CDR2 SQIVND (reference sequence). CDR3 size: 15 residues. Here the CDR3 reads CASSILGQMNTEAFF. CDR3 coding DNA: TGTGCCAGTAGTATATTAGGGCAGATGAACACTGAAGCCTTCTTT.

V usage is TRBV7-9 and J usage is TRBJ2-3; D unclear. Germline V lookup: CDR1 SEHNR, CDR2 FQNEAQ (reference sequence). The CDR3 sequence is 14 residues long. V lost 3 bases and J 3 bases, leaving 10 bases between the germline ends. The CDR3 region has the DNA TGTGCCAGCAGCTTTAGCCTGGGGACAGATACGCAGTATTTT. As protein: CASSFSLGTDTQYF.

Worth noting for this clonotype: At one end the junction does not follow the germline gene, possibly because of a read error. The chain carries TRBV29-1 and TRBJ2-4, with D perhaps matching TRBD2 (6 bases). CDR1 SQVTM and CDR2 ANQGSEA come from the germline V gene. This CDR3 contains 17 residues. The CDR3 here is CSVEWRGQGLAKNIQHF. DNA of the CDR3: TGCAGCGTTGAGTGGCGGGGCCAGGGCCTAGCCAAAAACATTCAGCACTTC.

This clonotype was detected only a few times. The J gene is TRBJ2-1, the V gene TRBV20-1; TRBD2 matches 10 bases. CDR3 length: 14 amino acids. Trimming removed 0 bases from V and 10 bases from J; junction bases left unmatched: 6. In germline, CDR1 is DFQATT, CDR2 SNEGSKA (reference sequence). This chain's CDR3 is CSARDLAGVPEQFF. In DNA, the CDR3 is TGCAGTGCTAGAGATCTAGCGGGGGTCCCAGAGCAGTTCTTC.